This TCR beta chain is from a study of vaccination effects on CD4 cells after COVID-19. Study-level information: Sampling of a few convalescent patients occurred early (day +14) and late post-vaccination.

Peptide-pool stimulation followed by sequencing identified expanded antigen-specific CD4+ clonotypes in the ViraFEST assay. The culture ran for 10 days before CD4+ T cells were isolated. It was between March and December 2020 that the person had a SARS-CoV-2 infection confirmed by PCR. Either the mRNA-1273 or the BNT162b2 vaccine was given to participants as two doses. The authors exchanged half the medium for IL-2 medium on days 3 and 7. Study outcomes and limitations: Mainly new vaccine-induced clones made up the post-vaccine spike-reactive clones in convalescents.

Of note for this clone: The antigen is not known.

V was cut by 0 bases and J by 6 bases, with 15 bases left in between. This CDR3 has 16 residues. Germline V gives CDR1 SGDLS, CDR2 YYNGEE. TCRdb's copy holds only in-frame clones and misses some; the assay was immunoSEQ multiplex PCR. This sample has about 15,000 clones; nearly 75% occur once, and the top ten carry 20% to 25%. The chain is built from TRBV9 and TRBJ2-2; D is ambiguous. The sequencing here drew on CD4+ T cells from PBMCs cultured with SARS-CoV-2 spike peptides, taken after COVID-19 vaccination. This clonotype was sampled from a human donor who had a prior SARS-CoV-2 infection. The CDR3 DNA reads TGTGCCAGCAGCGTAGCTACGTCGAGCCTCCCCGGGGAGCTGTTTTTT. Translated: CASSVATSSLPGELFF.